The rows below give T cell receptor beta chains drawn from one sample of a study of radiotherapy plus CTLA-4 blockade in lung cancer. Assay: immunoSEQ multiplex PCR; the TCRdb copy retains only in-frame clones and omits some. The sample has about 85,000 clones, about 90% seen once. Sequencing used peripheral blood, obtained from a patient treated with radiotherapy plus ipilimumab. These receptors originate from a human donor with non-small cell lung cancer who had a partial response to radiotherapy plus ipilimumab. CDR3s include the opening cysteine and the closing phenylalanine or tryptophan. D genes are given only for firm matches. Clone size is given for some rows only: seen once, a few or many times, or a class if the clone is expanded.

j_gene,v_gene,d_gene,abundance,CDR3nt,CDR3aa
TRBJ1-5,TRBV7-8,TRBD1,-,TGTGCCAGCAGCTTAGTCGGGACAGGGCAGCAGCCCCAGCATTTT,CASSLVGTGQQPQHF
TRBJ2-3,TRBV9,TRBD2,-,TGTGCCAGCAGCGTAGGGGGACTAGCGGAGACAGATACGCAGTATTTT,CASSVGGLAETDTQYF
TRBJ1-1,TRBV5-6,TRBD1,-,TGTGCCAGCAGCTTGTTTCGACAGGGGCAAGCTTTCTTT,CASSLFRQGQAFF
TRBJ1-5,TRBV7-2,TRBD1,few,TGTGCCAGCAGCCCAGGACAGGGAATGGGCAATCAGCCCCAGCATTTT,CASSPGQGMGNQPQHF
TRBJ2-7,TRBV6-5,-,-,TGTGCCAGCAGACGCCGGGACACCGCCTACGAGCAGTACTTC,CASRRRDTAYEQYF
TRBJ1-1,TRBV5-6,-,-,TGTGCCAGCAGCTCCCGACACATGAACACTGAAGCTTTCTTT,CASSSRHMNTEAFF
TRBJ1-1,TRBV2,TRBD1,once,TGTGCCAGCAGATACGACAGGGGCGGGGCTGAAGCTTTCTTT,CASRYDRGGAEAFF
TRBJ1-4,TRBV13,TRBD1,few,TGTGCCAGCAGCTTAGGACAGGGGGCAACTAATGAAAAACTGTTTTTT,CASSLGQGATNEKLFF
TRBJ1-2,TRBV5-4,-,-,TGTGCCAGCAGTATTGACAGCTCGGCTAACTATGGCTACACCTTC,CASSIDSSANYGYTF
TRBJ1-1,TRBV19,-,-,TGTGCCAGTAGTACGAAGCAGGGGAACACTGAAGCTTTCTTT,CASSTKQGNTEAFF
TRBJ2-5,TRBV9,TRBD2,-,TGTGCCAGCAGCGTAGGGGTAGCGGGCCAAGAGACCCAGTACTTC,CASSVGVAGQETQYF
TRBJ2-5,TRBV5-6,-,-,TGTGCCAGCAGCTACCAGGGTCGGGAGACCCAGTACTTC,CASSYQGRETQYF
TRBJ1-6,TRBV7-3,TRBD1,-,TGTGCCAGCAGCTACGGGACAGGGGGGGATTCACCCCTCCACTTT,CASSYGTGGDSPLHF
TRBJ1-5,TRBV5-4,TRBD1,-,TGTGCCAGCAGCCTAGGGACAGATTATTCAGGCAATCAGCCCCAGCATTTT,CASSLGTDYSGNQPQHF
TRBJ1-1,TRBV7-8,TRBD1,-,TGTGCCAGCAGCAAGGGACAGTATGAAGCTTTCTTT,CASSKGQYEAFF
TRBJ2-2,TRBV9,-,-,TGTGCCAGCAGCTCAAAGACAGTTAACACCGGGGAGCTGTTTTTT,CASSSKTVNTGELFF
TRBJ1-2,TRBV5-1,TRBD1,-,TGCGCCAGCAGCTCACGGACAGGGTATAATGGCTACACCTTC,CASSSRTGYNGYTF
TRBJ2-1,TRBV5-1,-,-,TGCGCCAGCAGCTTGCATAGCGGCTCCTACAATGAGCAGTTCTTC,CASSLHSGSYNEQFF
TRBJ1-1,TRBV28,-,-,TGTGCCAGCAGTTTATATTTGGGGGGAAGGACTGAAGCTTTCTTT,CASSLYLGGRTEAFF
TRBJ1-1,TRBV7-8,TRBD1,-,TGTGCCAGCAGCAAATCCCGGGACAGATTTGGCACTGAAGCTTTCTTT,CASSKSRDRFGTEAFF
TRBJ2-2,TRBV27,-,-,TGTGCCAGCAGTTTAAACGGGGTTCGAACCGGGGAGCTGTTTTTT,CASSLNGVRTGELFF
TRBJ2-7,TRBV6-5,TRBD1,-,TGTGCCAGCAGTCAAGACAGGGAGTTATGGGAGCAGTACTTC,CASSQDRELWEQYF
TRBJ1-6,TRBV27,-,-,TGTGCCAGCAGTTGGGGGAGGGGATACTCACCCCTCCACTTT,CASSWGRGYSPLHF
TRBJ2-3,TRBV28,-,-,TGTGCCAGCTGCGTCCACAGGGGCACAGATACGCAGTATTTT,CASCVHRGTDTQYF
TRBJ1-5,TRBV19,-,few,TGTGCCAGTAGTATCCGGGGAGGGGAGCAGCCCCAGCATTTT,CASSIRGGEQPQHF
TRBJ2-3,TRBV28,TRBD1,-,TGTGCCAGCAGCACTATCGGGACAGGTAGTACAGATACGCAGTATTTT,CASSTIGTGSTDTQYF
TRBJ1-1,TRBV30,TRBD1,-,TGTGCCTGGGACTCTCGGACAGGGGGCGCGGTAGGAACTGAAGCTTTCTTT,CAWDSRTGGAVGTEAFF
TRBJ2-5,TRBV7-5,-,-,TGTTCAGGGGAAGAGACCCAGTACTTC,CSGEETQYF
TRBJ2-2,TRBV14,-,-,TGTGCCAGCCGTGAGGATCGCGGCGTGTACACCGGGGAGCTGTTTTTT,CASREDRGVYTGELFF
TRBJ2-1,TRBV6-1,TRBD2,-,TGTGCCAGCAGTCAGCGGGAGAGCTCCTACAATGAGCAGTTCTTC,CASSQRESSYNEQFF
TRBJ2-3,TRBV5-5,TRBD1,-,TGTGCCAGCAGCCCAACAGGGGGATCCCCAGATACGCAGTATTTT,CASSPTGGSPDTQYF
TRBJ2-6,TRBV7-9,-,-,TGTGCCAGCAGTCGAGGTGCGGGGTCTGGGGCCAACGTCCTGACTTTC,CASSRGAGSGANVLTF
TRBJ1-1,TRBV15,-,-,TGTGCCACCCTCCTGGACAGATGGAACACTGAAGCTTTCTTT,CATLLDRWNTEAFF
TRBJ2-1,TRBV5-4,TRBD2,-,TGTGCCAGCAGCGCCGATGGGACTACCTACAATGAGCAGTTCTTC,CASSADGTTYNEQFF
TRBJ1-3,TRBV30,-,-,TGTGCCTGTCCACAGGCTCGGGGAAACACCATATATTTT,CACPQARGNTIYF
TRBJ2-3,TRBV18,TRBD2,-,TGTGCCAGCTCACAACTAGCGGCAAGCACAGATACGCAGTATTTT,CASSQLAASTDTQYF
TRBJ1-1,TRBV28,-,-,TGTGCCAGCAGGCCGTTCCGGGCTGAAGCTTTCTTT,CASRPFRAEAFF
TRBJ1-1,TRBV2,TRBD1,-,TGTGCCAGCAGGGGGGGACAGGGTATTTGGACTGAAGCTTTCTTT,CASRGGQGIWTEAFF
TRBJ2-2,TRBV19,-,few,TGTGCCAGTAGTATAACATCGTACGCCGGGGAGCTGTTTTTT,CASSITSYAGELFF
TRBJ2-6,TRBV6-1,TRBD2,-,TGTGCCAGCACCCGGGAGGCTGGGGCCAACGTCCTGACTTTC,CASTREAGANVLTF